One and the same sample provided the 19 T cell receptor beta chains below, sequenced in a study of shared clonotypes between healthy human individuals. Produced via immunoSEQ multiplex PCR; TCRdb's table is partial and in-frame only. The table has some 1.1 million clones, 77% seen once. Sequenced material: memory CD4+ T cells from PBMCs. Subset reported: CD45RA-negative fraction. The receptors were gathered from a man in his late teens or twenties in good health. Some clones in this sample may be carry-over from other donors' samples.

The chain is built from TRBV7-8 and TRBJ1-2; D is ambiguous. Per the germline V gene, CDR1 is SGHVS and CDR2 is FQNEAQ. The CDR3 runs 16 residues. V lost 1 base to trimming and J lost 4 bases, with 16 bases between them. The CDR3 nucleotides read TGTGCCAGCAGCTTAGTCGATTCCGCGCAGGTCTATGGCTACACCTTC. Translating gives CASSLVDSAQVYGYTF.

The gene calls are TRBV28 and TRBJ1-4, with D perhaps TRBD1 (5 bases). The germline V gene has CDR1 MDHEN and CDR2 SYDVKM. The CDR3 length is 15 residues. Trimming removed 10 bases from V and 0 bases from J, with 15 bases in between. The CDR3 coding sequence is TGTGCCATCACAGACAGTTACTCAACTAATGAAAAACTGTTTTTT. Residues: CAITDSYSTNEKLFF.

The J gene is TRBJ2-1, the V gene TRBV7-9; the D is unclear. This CDR3 comprises 13 residues. Germline CDR1 reads SEHNR; CDR2 reads FQNEAQ (reference sequence). Trimming cost V 0 bases and J 8 bases, with 8 bases left between them. CDR3 coding DNA: TGTGCCAGCAGCTTAGCAGGGTGGGATGAGCAGTTCTTC. Translation gives CASSLAGWDEQFF. The complete variable domain, with remaining parts taken from reference TRBV7-9 and TRBJ2-1, reads DTGVSQNPRHKITKRGQNVTFRCDPISEHNRLYWYRQTLGQGPEFLTYFQNEAQLEKSRLLSDRFSAERPKGSFSTLEIQRTEQGDSAMYLCASSLAGWDEQFFGPGTRLTVL.

The DNA for the CDR3 is TGTGCCAGCAGTTTCGGACGGCTTAATGAAAAACTGTTTTTT. It specifies CASSFGRLNEKLFF. The rearrangement joins TRBV7-8 to TRBJ1-4; D gene unclear. The length of the CDR3 is 14 residues. V shed 6 bases and J shed 4 bases, with 12 bases lying between them. Germline V lookup: CDR1 SGHVS, CDR2 FQNEAQ.

As to this clone: Other DNA sequences in this specimen translate into the identical CDR3. The gene calls are TRBV7-8 and TRBJ1-1; TRBD1 is a possible D gene (5 bases). CDR3 size: 13 residues. Trimming shortened V by 5 bases and J by 2 bases, and 9 bases separated the two germline ends. The germline CDR1 and CDR2 sequences are SGHVS and FQNEAQ. Written as DNA, the CDR3 is TGTGCCAGCAGCCGAGACAGAAACACTGAAGCTTTCTTT. It translates to CASSRDRNTEAFF.

In the case of this clone: This is likely a read error, given that the CDR3 carries no conserved phenylalanine or tryptophan at its end. The chain has TRBV6-6 and TRBJ2-6; tentatively, D is TRBD1 or TRBD2 (5 bases each). The V gene's germline CDR1 is MNHNY and CDR2 SVGAGI (reference sequence). The CDR3 spans 16 residues. Trimming shortened V by 4 bases and J by 3 bases, and 13 bases separated the two germline ends. CDR3 loop: CASSSQGTSGANVLTS. CDR3 bases: TGTGCCAGCAGTTCACAAGGGACCAGTGGGGCCAACGTCCTGACTTCC.

The chain employs TRBV30 and TRBJ2-5; D is perhaps TRBD2 (5 bases). Germline-derived CDR1 and CDR2 are GTSNPN and SVGIG (reference sequence). V dropped 0 bases and J dropped 6 bases, with 11 bases sitting between them. CDR3 length: 13 residues. The CDR3 is CAWSVASSKTQYF. CDR3 DNA: TGTGCCTGGAGTGTAGCTAGCTCGAAGACCCAGTACTTC.

The CDR3, as DNA: TGTGCCAGCAGCTTGGAGGTGCTTTGGGGCCGGGCAGGGGCGAACACTGAAGCTTTCTTT. Amino acids: CASSLEVLWGRAGANTEAFF. V is TRBV5-5 and J is TRBJ1-1; D is perhaps TRBD1 (6 bases). Per germline, CDR1 SGHKS and CDR2 YYEKEE (reference sequence). Trimming shortened V by 0 bases and J by 1 base, and 25 bases separated the two germline ends. CDR3 size: 20 residues.

This clone has at least ten counts. The V and J genes are TRBV19 and TRBJ1-4, with D uncertain. Germline V gives CDR1 LNHDA, CDR2 SQIVND (reference sequence). This CDR3 has 15 residues. The ends were cut back, 0 bases at V and 11 bases at J, with 16 bases in the middle. In DNA, the CDR3 is TGTGCCAGTAGTATAGATTACCAGACAAACTCGAAACTGTTTTTT. Translation gives CASSIDYQTNSKLFF.

This rearrangement joins TRBV5-1 to TRBJ1-1; a possible D gene is TRBD1 (6 bases). The length of the CDR3 is 14 residues. The germline gives CDR1 SGHRS, CDR2 YFSETQ. V was trimmed by 4 bases and J by 5 bases, leaving 15 bases between them. CDR3 loop: CASSLGTGKTEAFF. CDR3 nucleotide sequence: TGCGCCAGCAGCCTCGGTACAGGGAAGACTGAAGCTTTCTTT.

The genes are TRBV7-9 and TRBJ1-6; TRBD1 might be the D (6 bases). Trimming stripped 5 bases from V and 7 bases from J, with 15 bases between. The germline V gene encodes CDR1 SEHNR and CDR2 FQNEAQ (reference sequence). The CDR3 length is 15 residues. The CDR3: CASSRISRGNSPLHF. The CDR3 nucleotides read TGTGCCAGCAGCCGAATTTCCAGGGGAAATTCACCCCTCCACTTT.

The V and J genes are TRBV7-3 and TRBJ1-1, with D possibly matching TRBD1 (5 bases). Trimming cost V 0 bases and J 4 bases, with 6 bases left between them. Germline loops: CDR1 SGHTA, CDR2 FQGTGA. The CDR3 spans 13 residues. The CDR3 DNA is TGTGCCAGCAGCTTAACGGGGCCCACTGAAGCTTTCTTT. Translated, it gives CASSLTGPTEAFF.

The CDR3 is CASSANSYNEQFF. The DNA of the CDR3 is TGTGCCAGCAGCGCGAACTCCTACAATGAGCAGTTCTTC. The chain employs TRBV7-6 and TRBJ2-1; D unresolved. The germline V gene has CDR1 SGHVS and CDR2 FNYEAQ. V lost 5 bases and J 0 bases, leaving 5 bases between the germline ends. This CDR3 comprises 13 residues.

This chain joins TRBV10-3 and TRBJ1-2; D is uncertain. V lost 2 bases to trimming and J lost 2 bases, with 9 bases between them. The length of the CDR3 is 14 residues. Germline assignment: CDR1 ENHRY and CDR2 SYGVKD. CDR3: CAISEGILNYGYTF. The CDR3 coding sequence is TGTGCCATCAGTGAGGGGATATTGAACTATGGCTACACCTTC.

V usage is TRBV5-6 and J usage is TRBJ2-3; D is unresolved. In germline, CDR1 is SGHDT, CDR2 YYEEEE. The CDR3 totals 11 residues. V was pared by 3 bases and J by 5 bases, with 4 bases between. The CDR3 region has the DNA TGTGCCAGCAGCTACGGAGATACGCAGTATTTT. Translation gives CASSYGDTQYF.

The V call is TRBV7-3, the J call TRBJ1-1, with a tentative D call TRBD1 (5 bases). Germline loops: CDR1 SGHTA, CDR2 FQGTGA. This CDR3 has 13 amino acids. Trimming cost V 2 bases and J 6 bases, with 10 bases left between them. This CDR3 reads CASSLQGLAEAFF. The CDR3 DNA follows: TGTGCCAGCAGCTTACAGGGTTTGGCTGAAGCTTTCTTT.

This clone was found a few times. V and J are TRBV7-9 and TRBJ1-4, with 8 positions matching TRBD1. The CDR3 runs 15 residues. The V and J ends lost 5 bases and 6 bases, in that order; junction bases with no gene match: 8. Germline V CDR1 and CDR2: SEHNR, FQNEAQ (reference sequence). The CDR3 nucleotides read TGTGCCAGCAGCCTAGGGACAGGTTGGGATGAAAAACTGTTTTTT. Protein: CASSLGTGWDEKLFF.

This clone has just one count. This chain uses TRBV28 with TRBJ1-1; maybe TRBD1 (5 bases). The germline V gene encodes CDR1 MDHEN and CDR2 SYDVKM. V lost 8 bases and J lost 3, with 7 bases in between. The CDR3 is 11 amino acids. The DNA for the CDR3 is TGTGCCAGCCGGGACGACACTGAAGCTTTCTTT. Translating gives CASRDDTEAFF.

The V call is TRBV6-1, the J call TRBJ2-1; no firm D call. V was pared by 4 bases and J by 0 bases, with 7 bases between. The germline CDR1 and CDR2 sequences are MNHNS and SASEGT. The CDR3 sequence is 14 residues long. The CDR3 DNA is TGTGCCAGCAGTGTCTACAGCTCCTACAATGAGCAGTTCTTC. Encoded protein: CASSVYSSYNEQFF.